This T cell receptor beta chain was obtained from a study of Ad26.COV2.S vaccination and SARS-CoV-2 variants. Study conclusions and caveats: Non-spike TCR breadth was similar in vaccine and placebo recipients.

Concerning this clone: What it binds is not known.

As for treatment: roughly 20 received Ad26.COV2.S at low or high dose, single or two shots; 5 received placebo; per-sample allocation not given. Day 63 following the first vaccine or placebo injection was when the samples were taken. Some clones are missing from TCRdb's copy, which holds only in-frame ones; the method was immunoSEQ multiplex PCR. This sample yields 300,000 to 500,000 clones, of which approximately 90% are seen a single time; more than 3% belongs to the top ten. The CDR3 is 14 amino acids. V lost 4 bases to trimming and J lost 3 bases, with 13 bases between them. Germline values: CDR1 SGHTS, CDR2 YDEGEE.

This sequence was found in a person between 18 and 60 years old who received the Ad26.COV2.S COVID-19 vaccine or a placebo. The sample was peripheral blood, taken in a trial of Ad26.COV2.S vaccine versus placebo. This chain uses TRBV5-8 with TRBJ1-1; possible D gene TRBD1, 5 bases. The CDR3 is CASSPWTTDTEAFF. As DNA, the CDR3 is TGTGCCAGCAGCCCGTGGACAACTGACACTGAAGCTTTCTTT.